These 31 T cell receptor beta chains were all obtained from the same sample, sequenced in a study of blood T cell repertoires in COVID-19. Sequencing used immunoSEQ multiplex PCR; TCRdb keeps in-frame clones, though not all of them. The repertoire holds approximately 75,000 clones, over 65% seen once, with approximately 2.4% in the top ten. The source material was peripheral blood. These TCRs come from a human donor with acute or convalescent COVID-19. The donor label of this sample is uncertain.

This chain connects TRBV29-1 to TRBJ1-1; D might be TRBD1 (6 bases). V was shortened by 7 bases and J by 1 base, with 19 bases between the two germline ends. This CDR3 is 15 amino acids long. CDR1 SQVTM and CDR2 ANQGSEA come from the germline V gene. DNA of the CDR3: TGCAGCGCGACGTTTTGGGACACGCCGAACACTGAAGCTTTCTTT. As protein: CSATFWDTPNTEAFF. Looking up the rest from reference TRBV29-1 and TRBJ1-1 gives the full variable domain: SAVISQKPSRDICQRGTSLTIQCQVDSQVTMMFWYRQQPGQSLTLIATANQGSEATYESGFVIDKFPISRPNLTFSTLTVSNMSPEDSSIYLCSATFWDTPNTEAFFGQGTRLTVV.

This chain uses TRBV6-1 with TRBJ1-4, with D uncertain. The ends were cut back, 2 bases at V and 4 bases at J, with 17 bases in the middle. The V gene's germline CDR1 is MNHNS and CDR2 SASEGT. The CDR3 runs 17 residues. In DNA, the CDR3 is TGTGCCAGCAGTGAAATTAAGGTGGGCCAGTATAATGAAAAACTGTTTTTT. Encoded protein: CASSEIKVGQYNEKLFF.

V and J are TRBV5-1 and TRBJ1-5; 9 bases fit TRBD1. The length of the CDR3 is 16 residues. Germline V CDR1 and CDR2: SGHRS, YFSETQ. V shed 0 bases and J 2 bases; nucleotides not matched to a gene: 3. The DNA for the CDR3 is TGCGCCAGCAGCTTGGGGGACAGGGCAGGCAATCAGCCCCAGCATTTT. Its translation is CASSLGDRAGNQPQHF. Full variable domain (remainder filled in from reference TRBV5-1 and TRBJ1-5): KAGVTQTPRYLIKTRGQQVTLSCSPISGHRSVSWYQQTPGQGLQFLFEYFSETQRNKGNFPGRFSGRQFSNSRSEMNVSTLELGDSALYLCASSLGDRAGNQPQHFGDGTRLSIL.

The genes are TRBV28 and TRBJ2-7; 8 bases fit TRBD2. The germline gives CDR1 MDHEN, CDR2 SYDVKM. Losses at the gene ends were 6 bases for V and 3 bases for J; bases not matched to a gene: 7. The CDR3 runs to 14 residues. The CDR3 is CASSGSGIVYEQYF. The CDR3 DNA reads as TGTGCCAGCAGCGGTAGCGGGATAGTCTACGAGCAGTACTTC.

This clone occurred a few times. V gene TRBV28 combines with J gene TRBJ2-1, with 8 bases fitting TRBD2. In germline, CDR1 is MDHEN, CDR2 SYDVKM. Unmatched junction bases numbered 6, after V lost 5 bases and J lost 0 bases. This CDR3 is 16 amino acids long. The CDR3 nucleotides read TGTGCCAGCAGTCCCGAGCTAGCGGGCTCCTACAATGAGCAGTTCTTC. Protein product: CASSPELAGSYNEQFF.

In its sample, this clone was seen once. The CDR3 nucleotides are TGTGCCAGCACCCGGGAGGGACTAGGGTCAGATACGCAGTATTTT. Translated: CASTREGLGSDTQYF. This sequence joins TRBV3-1 (or the pseudogene TRBV3-2) and TRBJ2-3, with 8 bases identical to TRBD2. The junction had 10 bases not matched to a gene; V was cut back by 7 bases and J by 4 bases. The germline gives CDR1 LGHDT, CDR2 YNNKEL (reference sequence). There are 15 residues in the CDR3.

The chain recombines TRBV6-1 with TRBJ1-6; maybe TRBD1 (6 bases). V lost 1 base and J lost 7, with 11 bases in between. CDR3 length: 15 amino acids. Germline V lookup: CDR1 MNHNS, CDR2 SASEGT. This chain's CDR3 is CASSEVGQRNSPLHF. CDR3 coding DNA: TGTGCCAGCAGTGAAGTCGGACAGCGCAATTCACCCCTCCACTTT.

By sample share, this clone is medium-sized. V is TRBV7-9 and J is TRBJ2-7; possible D gene TRBD2, 5 bases. The CDR3 has 13 amino acids. Per germline, CDR1 SEHNR and CDR2 FQNEAQ (reference sequence). The V gene lost 4 bases and the J gene lost 3 bases, with 10 bases spanning the gap. The CDR3 reads CASSSPRDYEQYF. CDR3 sequence (DNA): TGTGCCAGCAGCTCACCCCGGGACTACGAGCAGTACTTC.

The chain uses TRBV2 and TRBJ2-1, with 10 bases that match TRBD2. This CDR3 has 15 residues. Germline values: CDR1 SNHLY, CDR2 FYNNEI. Germline trimming cut 6 bases from V and 8 bases from J; bases unmatched to any gene: 10. Here the CDR3 reads CASRAKAGGPHEQFF. CDR3 nucleotide sequence: TGTGCCAGCAGAGCGAAAGCGGGAGGGCCCCATGAGCAGTTCTTC.

This chain uses TRBV28 with TRBJ1-1; no firm D call. CDR1 and CDR2 (germline): MDHEN, SYDVKM. V was clipped by 6 bases and J by 5 bases, with 10 bases between them. The CDR3 is 12 amino acids. The CDR3 bases are TGTGCCAGCAGCCGCTATTCAACTGAAGCTTTCTTT. Translation gives CASSRYSTEAFF.

The chain uses TRBV30 and TRBJ2-2, with D possibly matching TRBD1 (5 bases). Germline V gene data show CDR1 as GTSNPN and CDR2 as SVGIG (reference sequence). V was cut by 3 bases and J by 3 bases, with 14 bases left in between. The CDR3 loop spans 15 amino acids. This chain's CDR3 is CAWRALLGDTGELFF. In DNA form, the CDR3 reads TGTGCCTGGAGAGCCCTATTAGGGGACACCGGGGAGCTGTTTTTT.

A few counts support this clone. The CDR3 DNA is TGTGCCAGTAGTGGCTCGCAGGGCCAGCCCCAGCATTTT. Its translation is CASSGSQGQPQHF. The chain recombines TRBV19 with TRBJ1-5; possible D gene TRBD1, 5 bases. The CDR3 spans 13 residues. V was clipped by 5 bases and J by 7 bases, with 12 bases between them. CDR1 is LNHDA and CDR2 is SQIVND in the germline V gene (reference sequence).

The chain carries TRBV2 and TRBJ2-7; D perhaps matches TRBD1 (6 bases). The CDR3 has 13 amino acids. From germline, CDR1 is SNHLY and CDR2 FYNNEI. V was pared by 4 bases and J by 5 bases, with 12 bases between. The CDR3: CASSAQQGHEQYV. The CDR3 coding sequence is TGTGCCAGCAGTGCACAACAGGGCCACGAGCAGTACGTC.

This chain uses TRBV4-2 with TRBJ2-2; a possible D gene is TRBD1 (6 bases). The CDR3 has 16 residues. Per the germline V gene, CDR1 is LGHNA and CDR2 is YNFKEQ. V was clipped by 1 base and J by 0 bases, with 9 bases between them. The CDR3 protein is CASSQGNRANTGELFF. CDR3 sequence (DNA): TGTGCCAGCAGCCAAGGCAACAGGGCGAACACCGGGGAGCTGTTTTTT.

The rearrangement links TRBV4-2 to TRBJ2-6, with unresolved D. The germline V gene has CDR1 LGHNA and CDR2 YNFKEQ. This CDR3 region has 16 residues. V was shortened by 0 bases and J by 0 bases, with 6 bases between the two germline ends. This chain's CDR3 is CASSQEESSGANVLTF. The CDR3 region has the DNA TGTGCCAGCAGCCAAGAGGAGAGCTCTGGGGCCAACGTCCTGACTTTC.

The rearrangement links TRBV28 to TRBJ2-7; 14 positions match TRBD2. Germline V gene lookup returns CDR1 MDHEN and CDR2 SYDVKM. The CDR3 runs 18 residues. Losses at the gene ends were 7 bases for V and 4 bases for J; bases not matched to a gene: 15. The CDR3 is CASKAGATSGRARYEQYF. For the CDR3, the DNA is TGTGCCAGCAAGGCGGGTGCGACTAGCGGGAGGGCTAGGTACGAGCAGTACTTC.

This clone has only a few counts. V is TRBV4-2 and J is TRBJ2-2; D is possibly TRBD2 (6 bases). Trimming removed 4 bases from V and 5 bases from J, with 17 bases in between. Germline loops: CDR1 LGHNA, CDR2 YNFKEQ. The CDR3 covers 16 residues. CDR3 sequence (DNA): TGTGCCAGCAGCCCGCGCCGATCCGGGGGAACCGGGGAGCTGTTTTTT. It codes for CASSPRRSGGTGELFF.

The genes are TRBV5-1 and TRBJ1-4, with 9 bases fitting TRBD1. The V gene's germline CDR1 is SGHRS and CDR2 YFSETQ. The trim removed 3 bases at V and 10 bases at J, leaving 13 bases unmatched. CDR3 length equals 16 residues. Written as DNA, the CDR3 is TGCGCCAGCAGCTCTTACGGGACAGGGCGTGAGAGAAAACTGTTTTTT. Protein sequence: CASSSYGTGRERKLFF.

The chain employs TRBV6-6 and TRBJ1-5, with a tentative D call TRBD1 (6 bases). The germline V gene encodes CDR1 MNHNY and CDR2 SVGAGI (reference sequence). Trimming stripped 0 bases from V and 2 bases from J, with 11 bases between. This CDR3 region has 16 residues. The CDR3 nucleotides are TGTGCCAGCAGTTACTCTCGGGGGGCGGGCAATCAGCCCCAGCATTTT. It specifies CASSYSRGAGNQPQHF.

This clone has a single count. V is TRBV5-1 and J is TRBJ1-5, with TRBD1 matching 10 bases. Trimming took 0 bases from V and 4 from J; bases not matched to a gene: 4. The CDR3 has 16 amino acids. In germline, CDR1 is SGHRS, CDR2 YFSETQ. The DNA for the CDR3 is TGCGCCAGCAGCTTGGAAGGGACAGGGGTAAATCAGCCCCAGCATTTT. It codes for CASSLEGTGVNQPQHF.

The chain is built from TRBV6-5 and TRBJ2-7, with no clear D. With 6 bases removed from V and 1 base from J, the gap between germline ends came to 10 bases. This CDR3 is 13 amino acids long. CDR1 is MNHEY, CDR2 SVGAGI, per germline. The CDR3 DNA is TGTGCCAGCAGCTCCGAGTCTTCCTACGAGCAGTACGTC. It translates to CASSSESSYEQYV.

This clone occurred a few times. CDR3 DNA: TGTGCCAGCAGTGATGGCGGAACGAATCAGCCCCAGCATTTT. This sequence encodes CASSDGGTNQPQHF. The genes are TRBV6-1 and TRBJ1-5, with D unresolved. V lost 3 bases, J lost 4 bases, and 10 bases lay in between. The CDR3 loop spans 14 amino acids. Germline CDR1 and CDR2: MNHNS and SASEGT.

The rearrangement uses TRBV3-1 (or the pseudogene TRBV3-2) and TRBJ2-5, with a tentative D call TRBD2 (7 bases). V shed 3 bases and J shed 5 bases, with 13 bases lying between them. Germline lookup yields CDR1 LGHDT and CDR2 YNNKEL (reference sequence). CDR3 length equals 14 residues. As DNA, the CDR3 is TGTGCCAGCAGCCACCGGGGGGCGGGGGAGACCCAGTACTTC. Translated, it gives CASSHRGAGETQYF.

The V and J genes are TRBV18 and TRBJ1-1; TRBD1 matches 9 bases. CDR1 and CDR2 from the germline V gene are KGHSH and LQKENI. V was clipped by 3 bases and J by 5 bases; unmatched bases: 7. The CDR3 is made up of 15 amino acids. The chain's CDR3 is CASSPGQGSVTEAFF. In DNA form, the CDR3 reads TGTGCCAGCTCACCCGGACAGGGGAGTGTTACTGAAGCTTTCTTT.

The chain has TRBV7-8 and TRBJ1-2; the D gene is possibly TRBD1 (5 bases). Trimming took off 5 bases at V and 0 bases at J, with 10 bases between the two ends. CDR1 and CDR2 (germline): SGHVS, FQNEAQ. The CDR3 runs to 14 residues. CDR3 sequence reads: CASSATDPNYGYTF. CDR3 DNA: TGTGCCAGCAGCGCGACAGATCCTAACTATGGCTACACCTTC.

This clone was observed a few times. The J gene is TRBJ2-1, the V gene TRBV6-2 or TRBV6-3, with D maybe TRBD1 (5 bases). Trimming cost V 4 bases and J 9 bases, with 13 bases left between them. From germline, CDR1 is MNHEY and CDR2 SVGEGT. This CDR3 has 13 amino acids. This CDR3 reads CASSSYKTAEQFF. The CDR3 DNA follows: TGTGCCAGCAGTTCGTACAAGACAGCTGAGCAGTTCTTC.

This rearrangement joins TRBV19 to TRBJ2-7; 7 bases are a match to TRBD2. The CDR3 extends over 15 amino acids. V shed 3 bases and J 3 bases; nucleotides not matched to a gene: 8. Germline V gene lookup returns CDR1 LNHDA and CDR2 SQIVND (reference sequence). Here the CDR3 reads CASSIGGRDIYEQYF. The CDR3 DNA sequence: TGTGCCAGTAGTATTGGCGGGAGAGACATCTACGAGCAGTACTTC. The whole variable domain, remainder taken from reference TRBV19 and TRBJ2-7, is DGGITQSPKYLFRKEGQNVTLSCEQNLNHDAMYWYRQDPGQGLRLIYYSQIVNDFQKGDIAEGYSVSREKKESFPLTVTSAQKNPTAFYLCASSIGGRDIYEQYFGPGTRLTVT.

This chain uses TRBV19 with TRBJ1-1; D remains ambiguous. The germline V and J ends were trimmed by 8 bases and 4 bases, with 11 bases remaining between them. The CDR3 totals 12 residues. CDR1 LNHDA and CDR2 SQIVND come from the germline V gene (reference sequence). CDR3 loop: CASSRLGTEAFF. The CDR3 bases are TGTGCCAGTTCTAGGTTGGGCACTGAAGCTTTCTTT.

This clone was recorded once. The V and J genes are TRBV29-1 and TRBJ1-1, with 7 bases matching TRBD1. The V and J ends lost 3 bases and 11 bases, in that order; junction bases with no gene match: 6. Germline loops: CDR1 SQVTM, CDR2 ANQGSEA. This CDR3 spans 11 amino acids. CDR3 bases: TGCAGCGTTGAGAGGGGGCTGGGGGCTTTCTTT. Translated, it gives CSVERGLGAFF. Full variable domain (missing parts from reference TRBV29-1 and TRBJ1-1): SAVISQKPSRDICQRGTSLTIQCQVDSQVTMMFWYRQQPGQSLTLIATANQGSEATYESGFVIDKFPISRPNLTFSTLTVSNMSPEDSSIYLCSVERGLGAFFGQGTRLTVV.

This sequence joins TRBV30 and TRBJ2-5, with D perhaps TRBD1 (6 bases). The CDR3 is made up of 13 amino acids. Germline loops: CDR1 GTSNPN, CDR2 SVGIG (reference sequence). V dropped 1 base and J dropped 2 bases, with 8 bases sitting between them. CDR3 amino acids: CAWSGQVQETQYF. The CDR3 region has the DNA TGTGCCTGGAGTGGACAGGTACAAGAGACCCAGTACTTC. Complete variable domain (other parts from reference TRBV30 and TRBJ2-5): SQTIHQWPATLVQPVGSPLSLECTVEGTSNPNLYWYRQAAGRGLQLLFYSVGIGQISSEVPQNLSASRPQDRQFILSSKKLLLSDSGFYLCAWSGQVQETQYFGPGTRLLVL.

This chain uses TRBV7-9 with TRBJ2-5, with 7 bases that match TRBD1. Germline CDR1 SEHNR, CDR2 FQNEAQ (reference sequence). The CDR3 extends over 16 amino acids. Unmatched junction bases numbered 9, after V lost 5 bases and J lost 0 bases. The CDR3 reads CASSRGAGGYQETQYF. The DNA for the CDR3 is TGTGCCAGCAGCCGAGGGGCAGGGGGTTACCAAGAGACCCAGTACTTC.